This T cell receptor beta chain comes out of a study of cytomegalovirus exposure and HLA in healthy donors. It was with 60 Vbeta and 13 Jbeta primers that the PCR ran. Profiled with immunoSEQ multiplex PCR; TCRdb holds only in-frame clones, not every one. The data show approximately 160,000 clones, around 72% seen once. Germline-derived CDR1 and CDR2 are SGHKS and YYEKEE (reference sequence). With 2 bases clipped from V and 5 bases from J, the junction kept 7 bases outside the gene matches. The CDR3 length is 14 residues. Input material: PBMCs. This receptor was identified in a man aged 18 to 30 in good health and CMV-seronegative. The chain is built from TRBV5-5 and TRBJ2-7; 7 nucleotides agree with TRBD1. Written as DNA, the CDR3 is TGTGCCAGCAGCTTCCGGGACAGTAGCGACGAGCAGTACTTC. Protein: CASSFRDSSDEQYF.